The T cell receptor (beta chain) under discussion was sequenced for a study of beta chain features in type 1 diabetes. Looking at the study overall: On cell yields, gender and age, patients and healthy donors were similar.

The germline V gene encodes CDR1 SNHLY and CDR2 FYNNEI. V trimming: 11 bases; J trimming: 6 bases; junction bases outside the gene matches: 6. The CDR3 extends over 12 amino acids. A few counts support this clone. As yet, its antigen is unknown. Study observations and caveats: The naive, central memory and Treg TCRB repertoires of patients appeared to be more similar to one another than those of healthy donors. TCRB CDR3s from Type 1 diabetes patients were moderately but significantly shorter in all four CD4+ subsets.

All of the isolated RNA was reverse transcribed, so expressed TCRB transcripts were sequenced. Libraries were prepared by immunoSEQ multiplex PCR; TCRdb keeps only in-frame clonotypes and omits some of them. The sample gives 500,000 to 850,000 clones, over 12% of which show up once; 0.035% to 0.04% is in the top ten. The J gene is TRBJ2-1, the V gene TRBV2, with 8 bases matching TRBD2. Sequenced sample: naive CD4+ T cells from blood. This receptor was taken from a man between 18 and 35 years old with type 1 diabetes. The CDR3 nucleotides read TGTGCCCGGGGGGGGAATGGCAATGAGCAGTTCTTC. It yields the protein CARGGNGNEQFF.